These T cell receptor beta chains were read from a single sample in a study of glioma-infiltrating T cells after dendritic cell vaccination. Repertoires were generated with immunoSEQ multiplex PCR, while TCRdb's copy carries only in-frame clones and drops some. Found here are under 130,000 clones, 90% of them singletons; the top ten hold approximately 2.7%. The sample here was blood, taken after dendritic cell vaccination. These receptors all come from a human donor with glioblastoma. CDR3s leave out the opening cysteine and the closing phenylalanine or tryptophan.

J	V	length	CDR3
TRBJ2-7	TRBV5-4	13	ASSLGTGGSYEQY
TRBJ1-1	TRBV6-1	12	ASIPGVMNTEAF
TRBJ2-2	TRBV5-1	12	ASSLGGGTGELF
TRBJ1-5	TRBV6-6	13	ASRITHRLRQPQH
TRBJ1-5	TRBV6-1	13	ASSAGQGTSQPQH
TRBJ2-7	TRBV6-5	13	ASIKGTSHTYEQY
TRBJ1-1	TRBV13	10	ASRSLNTEAF
TRBJ2-3	TRBV11-2	17	ASSLEDRLAGVNRDTQY
TRBJ1-1	TRBV10-3	13	AIREKGQDNTEAF
TRBJ2-5	TRBV30	14	AWSVNLAGLRETQY
TRBJ2-1	TRBV5-1	12	ASTPDRVYNEQF
TRBJ1-6	TRBV5-1	11	ASSQTTDSPLH
TRBJ1-2	TRBV2	12	ASSEWQGSSGYT
TRBJ2-2	TRBV7-9	12	ASIGGPNTGELF